This T cell receptor (beta chain) was sequenced for a study of cytomegalovirus exposure and HLA in healthy donors. V was shortened by 1 base and J by 6 bases, with 13 bases between the two germline ends. Germline V gene data show CDR1 as SGHVS and CDR2 as FNYEAQ. This CDR3 is built from 16 residues. Findings of the study overall: Using a false discovery rate of 0.05, a later analysis showed that approximately 18,000 TCR beta sequences were associated with HLA alleles. Likely technical artifact: a cluster of highly shared sequence variants.

Donors showed nominal health when sampled, although they likely had unrecorded immune exposures. Amplification used 60 Vbeta primers and 13 Jbeta primers. Authors' methods: Among the unique TCR beta chains that a later analysis counted, about 86 million in all, about 12 million were shared. Only in-frame clones appear in the TCRdb table, and some are missing; sequencing was by immunoSEQ multiplex PCR. The V and J calls and the clone size are those of that table, but D and trimming were determined from the DNA. The data show 200,000 or so clones, more than 65% seen once. This clone was picked up one time. Its target is unknown.

V and J are TRBV7-6 and TRBJ1-6; maybe TRBD1 (6 bases). This TCR came from a woman aged 25 to 45 in good health and CMV-seropositive. Sample: PBMCs. The CDR3 sequence: CASSLVGHRVNSPLHF. DNA for the CDR3: TGTGCCAGCAGCTTAGTGGGACACCGGGTTAATTCACCCCTCCACTTT. Combining the CDR3 with reference TRBV7-6 and TRBJ1-6 gives the whole variable domain GAGVSQSPRYKVTKRGQDVALRCDPISGHVSLYWYRQALGQGPEFLTYFNYEAQQDKSGLPNDRFSAERPEGSISTLTIQRTEQRDSAMYRCASSLVGHRVNSPLHFGNGTRLTVT.